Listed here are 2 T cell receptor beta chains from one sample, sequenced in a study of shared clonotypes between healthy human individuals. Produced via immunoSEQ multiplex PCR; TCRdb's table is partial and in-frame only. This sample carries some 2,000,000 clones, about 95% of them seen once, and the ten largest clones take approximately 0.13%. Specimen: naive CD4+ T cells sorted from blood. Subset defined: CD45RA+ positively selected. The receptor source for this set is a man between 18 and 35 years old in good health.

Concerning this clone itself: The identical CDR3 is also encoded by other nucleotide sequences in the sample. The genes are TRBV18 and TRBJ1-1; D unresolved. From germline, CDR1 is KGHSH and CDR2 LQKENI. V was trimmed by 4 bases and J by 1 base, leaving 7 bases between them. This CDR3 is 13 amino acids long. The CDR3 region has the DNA TGTGCCAGCTCACTCGGTGGGAACACTGAAGCTTTCTTT. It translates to CASSLGGNTEAFF. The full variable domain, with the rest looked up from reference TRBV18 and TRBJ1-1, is NAGVMQNPRHLVRRRGQEARLRCSPMKGHSHVYWYRQLPEEGLKFMVYLQKENIIDESGMPKERFSAEFPKEGPSILRIQQVVRGDSAAYFCASSLGGNTEAFFGQGTRLTVV.

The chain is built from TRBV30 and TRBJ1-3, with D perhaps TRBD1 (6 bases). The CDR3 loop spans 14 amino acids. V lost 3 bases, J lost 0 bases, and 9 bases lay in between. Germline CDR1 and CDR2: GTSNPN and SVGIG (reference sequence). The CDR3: CAWSKGVSGNTIYF. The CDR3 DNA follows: TGTGCCTGGAGCAAGGGGGTCTCTGGAAACACCATATATTTT.